The 8 T cell receptor beta chains listed next were all sequenced from one sample in a study of blood T cell repertoires in COVID-19. This table comes from immunoSEQ multiplex PCR, and its TCRdb copy is limited to in-frame clones, with some not included. Of about 260,000 clones in the sample, approximately 90% were seen once. Sequencing was carried out using PBMCs or T cells enriched from blood (not recorded which). The origin of the receptors is a woman between 50 and 59 years old who had recovered from COVID-19.

The chain couples TRBV11-3 to TRBJ2-7; no firm D call. The V gene's germline CDR1 is SGHNT and CDR2 YENEEA. With 1 base removed from V and 3 bases from J, the gap between germline ends came to 7 bases. This CDR3 has 13 amino acids. Here the CDR3 reads CASSLGEDYEQYF. The CDR3 region has the DNA TGTGCCAGCAGCTTAGGTGAGGACTACGAGCAGTACTTC.

Worth noting for this clone: One end of the junction does not line up with germline, which may come from a read error. The rearrangement links TRBV7-7 to TRBJ2-1, with 7 bases matching TRBD2. Germline V CDR1 and CDR2: SSHAT, FNYEAQ (reference sequence). This CDR3 contains 15 residues. The CDR3 DNA is TGTGCTAGCAGCTTTTCTCCGGGAGGCTACAATGAGCAGTTCTTC. This translates into CASSFSPGGYNEQFF.

V usage is TRBV4-1 and J usage is TRBJ2-2, with 15 bases fitting TRBD2. Trimming took 5 bases from V and 6 from J; bases not matched to a gene: 7. CDR1 and CDR2 from the germline V gene are MGHRA and YSYEKL. This CDR3 region has 17 residues. The chain's CDR3 is CASSTPRTSGRAGELFF. CDR3 sequence (DNA): TGCGCCAGCAGCACCCCCAGGACTAGCGGGAGGGCCGGGGAGCTGTTTTTT.

The chain links TRBV7-3 to TRBJ2-3; 13 bases map to TRBD2. Germline lookup yields CDR1 SGHTA and CDR2 FQGTGA. J lost 5 bases, V lost 0 bases, and 8 bases had no gene match. This CDR3 region has 18 residues. This CDR3 is CASSLTPGLAGAVDTQYF. The CDR3, as DNA: TGTGCCAGCAGCTTAACCCCAGGACTAGCGGGAGCTGTAGATACGCAGTATTTT.

CDR3 amino acids: CASSPKKGTSGSWSYEQYF. CDR3 DNA sequence: TGCGCCAGCAGCCCGAAAAAAGGGACTAGCGGGAGTTGGTCCTACGAGCAGTACTTC. The chain is built from TRBV4-3 and TRBJ2-7; 14 nucleotides match TRBD2. Trimming took 4 bases from V and 1 from J; bases not matched to a gene: 12. CDR1 LGHNA and CDR2 YSLEER come from the germline V gene. The CDR3 runs to 19 residues.

This chain links TRBV11-3 with TRBJ1-2; the D gene is possibly TRBD1 (5 bases). Trimming stripped 5 bases from V and 1 base from J, with 14 bases between. The CDR3 covers 15 residues. Germline CDR1 and CDR2: SGHNT and YENEEA. The CDR3: CASSPWGDFNYGYTF. In DNA form, the CDR3 reads TGTGCCAGCAGCCCATGGGGGGATTTTAACTATGGCTACACCTTC.

This clone was seen only a few times. The chain has TRBV7-9 and TRBJ1-5, with D perhaps matching TRBD1 (6 bases). V gave up 4 bases and J gave up 9 bases, with 19 bases separating them. The CDR3 extends over 15 amino acids. The V gene's germline CDR1 is SEHNR and CDR2 FQNEAQ (reference sequence). This CDR3 is CASSSAQGPRGPQHF. Written as DNA, the CDR3 is TGTGCCAGCAGCTCGGCCCAGGGGCCCCGGGGGCCCCAGCATTTT.

The chain links TRBV5-5 to TRBJ2-1; 8 nucleotides align to TRBD2. The trim removed 2 bases at V and 4 bases at J, leaving 5 bases unmatched. The CDR3 length is 15 residues. From germline, CDR1 is SGHKS and CDR2 YYEKEE (reference sequence). In DNA, the CDR3 is TGTGCCAGCAGCTTAATAGCGGGATCATACAATGAGCAGTTCTTC. This codes for CASSLIAGSYNEQFF.